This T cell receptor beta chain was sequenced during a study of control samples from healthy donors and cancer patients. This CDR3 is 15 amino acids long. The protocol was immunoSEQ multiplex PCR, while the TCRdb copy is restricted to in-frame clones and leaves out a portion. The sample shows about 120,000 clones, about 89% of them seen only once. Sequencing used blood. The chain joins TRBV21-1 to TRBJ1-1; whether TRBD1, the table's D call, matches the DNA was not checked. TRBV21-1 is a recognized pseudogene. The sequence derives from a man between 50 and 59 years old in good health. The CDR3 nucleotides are TGTGCCAGCAGCAAACGGAAGCCCTTTTCAGGGGAAGCTTTCTTT. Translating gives CASSKRKPFSGEAFF.